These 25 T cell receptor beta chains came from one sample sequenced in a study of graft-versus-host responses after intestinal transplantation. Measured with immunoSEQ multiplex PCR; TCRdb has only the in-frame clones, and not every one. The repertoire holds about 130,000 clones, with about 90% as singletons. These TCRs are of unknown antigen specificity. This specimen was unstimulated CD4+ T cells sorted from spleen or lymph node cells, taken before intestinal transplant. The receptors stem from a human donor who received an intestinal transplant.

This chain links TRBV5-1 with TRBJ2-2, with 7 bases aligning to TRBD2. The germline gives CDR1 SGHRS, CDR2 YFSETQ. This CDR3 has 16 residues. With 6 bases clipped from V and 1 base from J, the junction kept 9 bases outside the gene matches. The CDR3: CASTLGLAENTGELFF. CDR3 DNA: TGCGCCAGCACCCTCGGGCTAGCGGAGAACACCGGGGAGCTGTTTTTT.

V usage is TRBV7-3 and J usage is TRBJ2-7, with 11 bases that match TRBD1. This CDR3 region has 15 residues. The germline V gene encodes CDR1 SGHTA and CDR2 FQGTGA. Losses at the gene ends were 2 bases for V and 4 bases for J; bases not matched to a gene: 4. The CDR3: CASSLGTGGTYEQYF. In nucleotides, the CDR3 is TGTGCCAGCAGCTTAGGGACAGGGGGTACATACGAGCAGTACTTC.

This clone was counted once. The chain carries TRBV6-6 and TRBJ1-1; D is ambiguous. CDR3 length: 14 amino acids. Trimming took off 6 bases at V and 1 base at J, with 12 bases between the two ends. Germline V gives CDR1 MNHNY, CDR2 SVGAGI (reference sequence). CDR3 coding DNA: TGTGCCAGCAGCCCCTTCGGTCCGAACACTGAAGCTTTCTTT. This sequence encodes CASSPFGPNTEAFF.

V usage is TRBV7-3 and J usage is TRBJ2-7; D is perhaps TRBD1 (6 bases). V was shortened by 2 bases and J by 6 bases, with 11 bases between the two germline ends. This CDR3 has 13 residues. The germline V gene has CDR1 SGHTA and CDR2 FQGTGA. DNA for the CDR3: TGTGCCAGCAGCTTATACCAGGGGCTCGAGCAGTACTTC. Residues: CASSLYQGLEQYF. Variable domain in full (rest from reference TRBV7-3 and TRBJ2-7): GAGVSQTPSNKVTEKGKYVELRCDPISGHTALYWYRQSLGQGPEFLIYFQGTGAADDSGLPNDRFFAVRPEGSVSTLKIQRTERGDSAVYLCASSLYQGLEQYFGPGTRLTVT.

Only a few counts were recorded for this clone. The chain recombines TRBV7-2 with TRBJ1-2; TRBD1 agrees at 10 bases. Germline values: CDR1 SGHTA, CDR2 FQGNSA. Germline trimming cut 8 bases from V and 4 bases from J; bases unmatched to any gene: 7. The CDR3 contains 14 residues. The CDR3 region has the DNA TGTGCCAGCGGTTCGGGACAGGGGCCCTATGGCTACACCTTC. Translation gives CASGSGQGPYGYTF.

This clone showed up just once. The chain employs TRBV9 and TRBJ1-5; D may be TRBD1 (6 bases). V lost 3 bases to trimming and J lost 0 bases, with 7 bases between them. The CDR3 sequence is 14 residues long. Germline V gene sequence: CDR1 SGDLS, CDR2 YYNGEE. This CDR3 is CASSATGSNQPQHF. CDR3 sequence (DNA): TGTGCCAGCAGCGCGACAGGTAGCAATCAGCCCCAGCATTTT.

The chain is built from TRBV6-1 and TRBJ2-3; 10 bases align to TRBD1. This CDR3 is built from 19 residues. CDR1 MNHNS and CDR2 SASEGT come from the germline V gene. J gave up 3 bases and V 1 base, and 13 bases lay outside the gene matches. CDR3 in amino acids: CASSEVGLGGQGKTDTQYF. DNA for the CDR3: TGTGCCAGCAGTGAAGTGGGCCTCGGGGGACAGGGGAAAACAGATACGCAGTATTTT.

The CDR3 DNA is TGTGCCAGCAGCCAAGTGGGCTTACCAAACATTCAGTACTTC. Translation: CASSQVGLPNIQYF. The chain has TRBV4-2 and TRBJ2-4; D remains ambiguous. V was pared by 1 base and J by 6 bases, with 10 bases between. Per the germline V gene, CDR1 is LGHNA and CDR2 is YNFKEQ. The CDR3 has 14 amino acids.

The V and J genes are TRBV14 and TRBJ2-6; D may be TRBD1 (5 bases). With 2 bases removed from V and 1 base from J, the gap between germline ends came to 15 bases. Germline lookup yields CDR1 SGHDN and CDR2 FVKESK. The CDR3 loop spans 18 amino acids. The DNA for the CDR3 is TGTGCCAGCAGCCAATGGCAGGGAAGCCCATCTGGGGCCAACGTCCTGACTTTC. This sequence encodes CASSQWQGSPSGANVLTF.

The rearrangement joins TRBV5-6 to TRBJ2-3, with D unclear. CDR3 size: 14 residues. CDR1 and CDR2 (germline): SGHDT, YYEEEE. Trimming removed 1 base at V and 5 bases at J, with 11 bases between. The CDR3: CASSLIEVLDTQYF. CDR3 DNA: TGTGCCAGCAGCTTGATAGAGGTGTTAGATACGCAGTATTTT.

The CDR3 nucleotides read TGTGCCAGTAGTATCCCGGGGAGTTCTACAGAGCAGCAGTTCTTC. It encodes CASSIPGSSTEQQFF. V gene TRBV19 combines with J gene TRBJ2-1; possibly TRBD2 for D (5 bases). Trimming removed 3 bases from V and 11 bases from J, with 20 bases in between. CDR1 is LNHDA and CDR2 is SQIVND in the germline V gene (reference sequence). CDR3 length: 15 amino acids.

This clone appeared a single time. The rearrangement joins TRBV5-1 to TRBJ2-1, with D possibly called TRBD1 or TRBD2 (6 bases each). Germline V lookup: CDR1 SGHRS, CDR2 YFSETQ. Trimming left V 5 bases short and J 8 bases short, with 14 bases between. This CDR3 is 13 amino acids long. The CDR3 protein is CASRPLGGDEQFF. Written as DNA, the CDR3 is TGCGCCAGCAGACCACTCGGGGGCGATGAGCAGTTCTTC.

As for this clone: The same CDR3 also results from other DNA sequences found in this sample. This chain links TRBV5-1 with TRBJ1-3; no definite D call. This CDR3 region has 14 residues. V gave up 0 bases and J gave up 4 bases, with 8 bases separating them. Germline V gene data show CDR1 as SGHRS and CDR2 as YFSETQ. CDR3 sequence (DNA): TGCGCCAGCAGCTTGGGGGATACGGGAAACACCATATATTTT. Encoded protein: CASSLGDTGNTIYF.

This chain's CDR3 is CASSIQTDSEKLFF. CDR3 in DNA: TGTGCCAGTAGTATTCAGACTGACAGTGAAAAACTGTTTTTT. V is TRBV19 and J is TRBJ1-4; possible D gene TRBD1, 5 bases. Germline loops: CDR1 LNHDA, CDR2 SQIVND (reference sequence). Deletions cut 3 bases from V and 7 bases from J, with 12 bases between. CDR3 size: 14 residues.

The chain's CDR3 is CASSSSDATYGYTF. In DNA, the CDR3 is TGTGCCAGCAGCTCGTCGGACGCGACCTATGGCTACACCTTC. The chain links TRBV7-3 to TRBJ1-2; D gene ambiguous. Germline V gene lookup returns CDR1 SGHTA and CDR2 FQGTGA. The CDR3 runs to 14 residues. Trimming removed 4 bases at V and 4 bases at J, with 13 bases between.

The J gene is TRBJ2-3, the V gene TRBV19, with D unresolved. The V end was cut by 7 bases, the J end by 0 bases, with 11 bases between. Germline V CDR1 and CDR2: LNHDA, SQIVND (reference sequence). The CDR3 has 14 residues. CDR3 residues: CASTTGPSTDTQYF. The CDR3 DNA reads TGTGCCAGTACTACGGGCCCCAGCACAGATACGCAGTATTTT.

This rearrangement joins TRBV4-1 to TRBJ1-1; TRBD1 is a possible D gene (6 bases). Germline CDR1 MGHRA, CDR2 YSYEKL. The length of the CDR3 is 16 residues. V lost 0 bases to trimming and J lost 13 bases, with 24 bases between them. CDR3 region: CASSQDLRRGRIFSFF. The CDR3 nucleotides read TGCGCCAGCAGCCAAGATCTCCGAAGGGGGAGGATCTTTAGTTTCTTT.

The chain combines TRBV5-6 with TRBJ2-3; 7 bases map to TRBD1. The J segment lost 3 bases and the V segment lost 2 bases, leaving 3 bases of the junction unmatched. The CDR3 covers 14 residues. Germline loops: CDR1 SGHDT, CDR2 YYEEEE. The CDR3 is CASSFGQDTDTQYF. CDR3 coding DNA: TGTGCCAGCAGCTTTGGACAGGATACAGATACGCAGTATTTT.

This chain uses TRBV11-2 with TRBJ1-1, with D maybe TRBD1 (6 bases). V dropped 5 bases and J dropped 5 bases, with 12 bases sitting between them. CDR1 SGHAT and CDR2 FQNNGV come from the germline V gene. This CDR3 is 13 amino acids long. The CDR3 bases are TGTGCCAGCAGCGTCGCAGGGGATACTGAAGCTTTCTTT. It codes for CASSVAGDTEAFF.

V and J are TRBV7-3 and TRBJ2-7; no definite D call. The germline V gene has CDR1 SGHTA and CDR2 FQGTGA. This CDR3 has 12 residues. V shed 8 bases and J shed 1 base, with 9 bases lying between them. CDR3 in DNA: TGTGCCAGCCAAAAAGGATCCTACGAGCAGTACTTC. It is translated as CASQKGSYEQYF.

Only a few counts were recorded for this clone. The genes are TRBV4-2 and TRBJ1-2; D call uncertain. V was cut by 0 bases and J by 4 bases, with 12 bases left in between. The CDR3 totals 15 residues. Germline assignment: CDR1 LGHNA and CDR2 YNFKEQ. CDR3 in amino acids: CASSQERDWRYGYTF. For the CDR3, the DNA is TGTGCCAGCAGCCAAGAGAGGGATTGGCGCTATGGCTACACCTTC.

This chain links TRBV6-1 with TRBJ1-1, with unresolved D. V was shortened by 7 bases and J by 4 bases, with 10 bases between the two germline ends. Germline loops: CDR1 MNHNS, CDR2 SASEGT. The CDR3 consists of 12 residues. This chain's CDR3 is CASIWGGTEAFF. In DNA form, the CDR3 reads TGTGCCAGCATTTGGGGAGGCACTGAAGCTTTCTTT.

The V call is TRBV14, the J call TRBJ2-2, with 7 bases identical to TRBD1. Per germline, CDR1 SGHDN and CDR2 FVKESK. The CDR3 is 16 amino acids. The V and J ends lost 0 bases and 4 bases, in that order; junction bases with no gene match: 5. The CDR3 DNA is TGTGCCAGCAGCCAAGAGAGGGGGCTGGGCACCGGGGAGCTGTTTTTT. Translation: CASSQERGLGTGELFF. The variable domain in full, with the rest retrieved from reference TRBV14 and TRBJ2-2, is EAGVTQFPSHSVIEKGQTVTLRCDPISGHDNLYWYRRVMGKEIKFLLHFVKESKQDESGMPNNRFLAERTGGTYSTLKVQPAELEDSGVYFCASSQERGLGTGELFFGEGSRLTVL.

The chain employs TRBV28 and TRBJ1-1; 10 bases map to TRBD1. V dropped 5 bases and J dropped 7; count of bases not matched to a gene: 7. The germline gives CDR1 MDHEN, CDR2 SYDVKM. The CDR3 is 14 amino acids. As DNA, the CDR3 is TGTGCCAGCAGTCCGAGGGACAGGGGCGGTGAAGCTTTCTTT. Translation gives CASSPRDRGGEAFF.

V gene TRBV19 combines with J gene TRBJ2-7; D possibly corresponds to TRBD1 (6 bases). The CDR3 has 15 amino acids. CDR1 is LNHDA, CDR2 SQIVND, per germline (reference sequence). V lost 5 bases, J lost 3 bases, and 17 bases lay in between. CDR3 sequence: CASSLQGTAFYEQYF. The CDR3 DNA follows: TGTGCCAGTAGTCTTCAGGGGACCGCTTTCTACGAGCAGTACTTC.